A single sample is the source of the 7 T cell receptor beta chains below, sequenced in a study of cytomegalovirus exposure and HLA in healthy donors. PCR involved 60 Vbeta and 13 Jbeta primers. Some clones are missing from TCRdb's copy, which holds only in-frame ones; the method was immunoSEQ multiplex PCR. The sample carries 55,000 to 70,000 clones, more than 75% recorded once. Input material: PBMCs. All receptors derive from a male donor in good health and CMV-seronegative.

The gene calls are TRBV5-6 and TRBJ1-3, with 7 bases aligning to TRBD1. Germline V lookup: CDR1 SGHDT, CDR2 YYEEEE. This CDR3 region has 15 residues. J lost 0 bases, V lost 4 bases, and 4 bases had no gene match. CDR3 in amino acids: CASSQGTASGNTIYF. In DNA, the CDR3 is TGTGCCAGCAGCCAAGGGACAGCCTCTGGAAACACCATATATTTT.

The rearrangement uses TRBV30 and TRBJ2-7; D gene unclear. This CDR3 is built from 20 residues. Germline loops: CDR1 GTSNPN, CDR2 SVGIG (reference sequence). V dropped 4 bases and J dropped 4 bases, with 35 bases sitting between them. CDR3 nucleotides: TGTGCCTGGACTACAAAACCCGAGGAGATAAGGCCCGTCTTTTGGTACGAGCAGTACTTC. Translated: CAWTTKPEEIRPVFWYEQYF.

The rearrangement links TRBV6-5 to TRBJ2-3; TRBD1 might be the D (6 bases). Germline V gene data show CDR1 as MNHEY and CDR2 as SVGAGI. Between the trimmed V and J ends, which lost 6 bases and 0 bases, there was a span of 7 bases. CDR3 length: 13 residues. CDR3 loop: CASRTGSTDTQYF. DNA for the CDR3: TGTGCCAGCAGAACAGGGAGCACAGATACGCAGTATTTT.

The chain uses TRBV18 and TRBJ2-7, with TRBD2 identical over 9 bases. Germline lookup yields CDR1 KGHSH and CDR2 LQKENI. This CDR3 spans 15 amino acids. Losses at the gene ends were 3 bases for V and 3 bases for J; bases not matched to a gene: 6. CDR3 DNA: TGTGCCAGCTCACCTGGAGCGGGGGGCCTCTACGAGCAGTACTTC. It specifies CASSPGAGGLYEQYF.

This clone occurred a few times. V and J are TRBV10-3 and TRBJ1-6; 12 bases are a match to TRBD1. The germline V gene has CDR1 ENHRY and CDR2 SYGVKD. CDR3 length: 16 residues. V was pared by 8 bases and J by 3 bases, with 5 bases of the junction left unmatched. The CDR3 sequence is CAIGGQGASYNSPLHF. The CDR3, as DNA: TGTGCCATCGGGGGACAGGGGGCCAGCTATAATTCACCCCTCCACTTT.

This chain joins TRBV5-5 and TRBJ1-2; tentatively, D is TRBD1 (5 bases). V lost 2 bases and J 8 bases, leaving 16 bases between the germline ends. The CDR3 loop spans 14 amino acids. The V gene's germline CDR1 is SGHKS and CDR2 YYEKEE (reference sequence). The chain's CDR3 is CASSLSGGLRGYTF. DNA for the CDR3: TGTGCCAGCAGCTTATCCGGGGGTCTGAGGGGCTACACCTTC.

V gene TRBV19 combines with J gene TRBJ1-2, with 7 nucleotides matching TRBD1. Unmatched junction bases numbered 4, after V lost 3 bases and J lost 0 bases. Per the germline V gene, CDR1 is LNHDA and CDR2 is SQIVND (reference sequence). This CDR3 contains 15 residues. DNA of the CDR3: TGTGCCAGTAGTATGGAAGGGGGCGCTAACTATGGCTACACCTTC. Protein product: CASSMEGGANYGYTF.